One T cell receptor (beta chain) is described in this entry. The length of the CDR3 is 17 residues. J was trimmed by 3 bases and V by 4 bases; bases with no gene match: 7. Looked up from germline, CDR1 is MRHNA and CDR2 is SNTAGT. This entry comes from a study of blood T cell repertoires in COVID-19. For the study at large: T cells, B-cell-depleted T cells, or PBMCs supplied cDNA or gDNA.

Participants' own reports of clinical history determined their cohort assignment. Cohort 3 recovery required two negative PCRs, clearance, or symptom resolution. As handled by the study authors: By means of reference gene primer amplification, nucleated cell counts were estimated. The method was immunoSEQ multiplex PCR; TCRdb's version includes in-frame clones alone and lacks a portion of them. D and trimming come from the DNA, and the V and J calls and clone size come from that table. Seen here are some 150,000 clones, 70% to 90% observed once, and the top ten hold 4.4%. The sequenced material came from PBMCs or T cells enriched from blood (not recorded which). This chain connects TRBV6-4 to TRBJ2-2; 11 nucleotides line up with TRBD2. This TCR derives from a woman in her 50s who had recovered from COVID-19. CDR3 nucleotide sequence: TGTGCCAGCAGTGCGCGACTAGCGGGGCTCGACACCGGGGAGCTGTTTTTT. Translated: CASSARLAGLDTGELFF.